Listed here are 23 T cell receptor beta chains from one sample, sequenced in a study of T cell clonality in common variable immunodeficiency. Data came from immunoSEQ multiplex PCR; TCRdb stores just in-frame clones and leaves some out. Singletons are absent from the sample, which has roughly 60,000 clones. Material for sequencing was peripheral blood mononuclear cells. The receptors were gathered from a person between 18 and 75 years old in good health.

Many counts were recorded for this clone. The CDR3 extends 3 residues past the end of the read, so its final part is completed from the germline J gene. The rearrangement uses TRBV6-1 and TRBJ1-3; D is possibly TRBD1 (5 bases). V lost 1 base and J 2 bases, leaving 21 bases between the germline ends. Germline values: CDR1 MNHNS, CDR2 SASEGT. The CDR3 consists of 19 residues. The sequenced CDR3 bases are TGTGCCAGCAGTGAAGACCAGGGAATTTGGTTTGATCCTGGAAACACC. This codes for CASSEDQGIWFDPGNT. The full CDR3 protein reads CASSEDQGIWFDPGNTIYF.

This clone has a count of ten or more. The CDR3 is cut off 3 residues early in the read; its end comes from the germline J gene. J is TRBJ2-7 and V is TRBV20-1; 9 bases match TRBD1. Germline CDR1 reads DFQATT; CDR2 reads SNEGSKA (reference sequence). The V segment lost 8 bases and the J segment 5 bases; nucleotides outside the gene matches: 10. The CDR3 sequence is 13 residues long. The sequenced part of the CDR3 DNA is TGCAGTACCCCGGGACAGGGATCCCACGAG. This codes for CSTPGQGSHE. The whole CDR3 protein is CSTPGQGSHEQYF.

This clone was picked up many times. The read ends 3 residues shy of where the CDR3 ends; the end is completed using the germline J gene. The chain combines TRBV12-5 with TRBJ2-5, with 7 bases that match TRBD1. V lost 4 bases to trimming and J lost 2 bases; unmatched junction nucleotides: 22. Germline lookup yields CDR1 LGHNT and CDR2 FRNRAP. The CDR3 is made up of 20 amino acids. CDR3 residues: CASGSPTNPNRGRLQETQYF. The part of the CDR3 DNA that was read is TGTGCTAGTGGTTCCCCCACCAACCCAAACAGGGGACGCCTTCAAGAGACC. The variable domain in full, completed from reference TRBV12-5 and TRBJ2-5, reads DARVTQTPRHKVTEMGQEVTMRCQPILGHNTVFWYRQTMMQGLELLAYFRNRAPLDDSGMPKDRFSAEMPDATLATLKIQPSEPRDSAVYFCASGSPTNPNRGRLQETQYFGPGTRLLVL.

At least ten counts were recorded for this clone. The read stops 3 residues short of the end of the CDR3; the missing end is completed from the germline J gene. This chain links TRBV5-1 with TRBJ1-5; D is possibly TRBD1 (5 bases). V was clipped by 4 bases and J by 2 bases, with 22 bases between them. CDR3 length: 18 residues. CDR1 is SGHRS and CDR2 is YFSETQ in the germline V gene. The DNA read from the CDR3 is TGCGCCAGCAGCCCCCAGCCGAGGAGGGGCCAAGGCAATCAGCCC. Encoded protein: CASSPQPRRGQGNQP. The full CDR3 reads CASSPQPRRGQGNQPQHF.

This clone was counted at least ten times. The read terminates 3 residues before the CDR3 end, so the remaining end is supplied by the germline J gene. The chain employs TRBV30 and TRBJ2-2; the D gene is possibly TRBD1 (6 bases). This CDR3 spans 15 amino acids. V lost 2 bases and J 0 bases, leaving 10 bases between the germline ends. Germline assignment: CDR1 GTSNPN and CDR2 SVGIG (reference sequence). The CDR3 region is CAWSTGITNTGELFF. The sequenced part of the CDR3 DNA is TGTGCCTGGAGTACAGGGATAACGAACACCGGGGAG.

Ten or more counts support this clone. The DNA read from the CDR3 is TGCAGTGCTTGGGGACAGGGGAGACAAGAGACC. Amino acid sequence: CSAWGQGRQET. The whole CDR3 protein is CSAWGQGRQETQYF. This chain joins TRBV20-1 and TRBJ2-5, with 10 nucleotides matching TRBD1. The CDR3 extends 3 residues past the end of the read, so its final part is completed from the germline J gene. There are 14 residues in the CDR3. Germline loops: CDR1 DFQATT, CDR2 SNEGSKA (reference sequence). V trimming: 5 bases; J trimming: 2 bases; junction bases outside the gene matches: 5.

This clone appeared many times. CDR3 bases read: TGTGCCAGCTCGTCGAGCGGGAGTGGCACAGATACG. It codes for CASSSSGSGTDT. The whole CDR3 is CASSSSGSGTDTQYF. V usage is TRBV18 and J usage is TRBJ2-3; TRBD2 agrees at 8 bases. The read gets to within 3 residues of the CDR3 end, and the germline J gene fills in the rest. Per the germline V gene, CDR1 is KGHSH and CDR2 is LQKENI. V was clipped by 6 bases and J by 1 base; unmatched bases: 6. The CDR3 is 15 residues long.

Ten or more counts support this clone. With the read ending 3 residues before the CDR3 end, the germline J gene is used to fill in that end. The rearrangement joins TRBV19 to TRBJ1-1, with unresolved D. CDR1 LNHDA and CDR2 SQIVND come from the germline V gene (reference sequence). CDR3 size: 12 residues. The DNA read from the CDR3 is TGTGCCAGTAGTATCTTGTCCGGGGAA. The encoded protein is CASSILSGE. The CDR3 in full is CASSILSGEAFF.

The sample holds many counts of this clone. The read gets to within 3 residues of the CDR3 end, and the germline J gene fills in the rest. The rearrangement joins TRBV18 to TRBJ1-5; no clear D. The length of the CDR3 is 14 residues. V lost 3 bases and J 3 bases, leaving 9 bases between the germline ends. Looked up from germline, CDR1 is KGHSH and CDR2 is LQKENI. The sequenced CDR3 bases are TGTGCCAGCTCACCGGCGGCACTCAATCAGCCC. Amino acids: CASSPAALNQP. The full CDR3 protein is CASSPAALNQPQHF.

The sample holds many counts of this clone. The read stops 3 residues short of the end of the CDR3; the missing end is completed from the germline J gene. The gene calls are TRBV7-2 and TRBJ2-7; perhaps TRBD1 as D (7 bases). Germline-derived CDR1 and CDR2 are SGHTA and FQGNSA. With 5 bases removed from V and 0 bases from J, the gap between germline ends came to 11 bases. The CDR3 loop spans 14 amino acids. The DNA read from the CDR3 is TGTGCCAGCAGCCCGCGGGACAGCTCCTACGAG. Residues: CASSPRDSSYE. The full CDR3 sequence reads CASSPRDSSYEQYF. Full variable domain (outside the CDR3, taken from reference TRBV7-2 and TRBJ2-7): GAGVSQSPSNKVTEKGKDVELRCDPISGHTALYWYRQSLGQGLEFLIYFQGNSAPDKSGLPSDRFSAERTGGSVSTLTIQRTQQEDSAVYLCASSPRDSSYEQYFGPGTRLTVT.

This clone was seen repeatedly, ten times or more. CDR3 amino acids: CASRRSNEQYF. CDR3 DNA, as far as it was read: TGTGCCAGCAGGCGAAGCAACGAG. V gene TRBV12-3 or TRBV12-4 combines with J gene TRBJ2-7; no clear D. The CDR3 end is not reached by the read, which stops 3 residues before it; the germline J gene fills it in. This CDR3 region has 11 residues. Deletions cut 6 bases from V and 5 bases from J, with 8 bases between.

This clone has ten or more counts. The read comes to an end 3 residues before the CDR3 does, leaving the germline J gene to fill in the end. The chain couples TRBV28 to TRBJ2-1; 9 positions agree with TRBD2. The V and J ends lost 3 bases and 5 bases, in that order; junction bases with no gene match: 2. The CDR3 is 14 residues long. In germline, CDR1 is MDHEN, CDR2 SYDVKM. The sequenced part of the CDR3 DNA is TGTGCCAGCAGTTTTTCTAGCGGGAACAATGAG. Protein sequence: CASSFSSGNNE. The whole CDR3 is CASSFSSGNNEQFF. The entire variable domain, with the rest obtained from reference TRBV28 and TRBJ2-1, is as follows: DVKVTQSSRYLVKRTGEKVFLECVQDMDHENMFWYRQDPGLGLRLIYFSYDVKMKEKGDIPEGYSVSREKKERFSLILESASTNQTSMYLCASSFSSGNNEQFFGPGTRLTVL.

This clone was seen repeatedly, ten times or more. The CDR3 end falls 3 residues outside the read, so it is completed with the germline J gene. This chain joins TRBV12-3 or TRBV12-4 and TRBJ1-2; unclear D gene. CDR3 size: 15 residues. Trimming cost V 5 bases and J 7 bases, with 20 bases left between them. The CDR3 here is CASSPPWADLGGYTF. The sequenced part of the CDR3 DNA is TGTGCCAGCAGTCCCCCGTGGGCGGACTTAGGTGGC.

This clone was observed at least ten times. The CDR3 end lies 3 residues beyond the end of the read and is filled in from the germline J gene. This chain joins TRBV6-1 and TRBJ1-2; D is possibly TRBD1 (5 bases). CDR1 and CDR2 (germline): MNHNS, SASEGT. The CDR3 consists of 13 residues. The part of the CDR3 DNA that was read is TGTGCCAGCAGTGTAGCCAGGGAGGGGGGC. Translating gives CASSVAREGG. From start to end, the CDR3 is CASSVAREGGYTF.

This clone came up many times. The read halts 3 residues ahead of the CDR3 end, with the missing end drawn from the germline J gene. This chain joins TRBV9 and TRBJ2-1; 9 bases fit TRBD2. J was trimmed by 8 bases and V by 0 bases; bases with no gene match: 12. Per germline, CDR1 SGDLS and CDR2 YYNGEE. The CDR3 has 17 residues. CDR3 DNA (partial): TGTGCCAGCAGCGTAGGGAGGGGGGTAGCGGGAGCCTATGAG. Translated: CASSVGRGVAGAYE. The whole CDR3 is CASSVGRGVAGAYEQFF. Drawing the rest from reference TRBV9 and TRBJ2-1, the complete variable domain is DSGVTQTPKHLITATGQRVTLRCSPRSGDLSVYWYQQSLDQGLQFLIQYYNGEERAKGNILERFSAQQFPDLHSELNLSSLELGDSALYFCASSVGRGVAGAYEQFFGPGTRLTVL.

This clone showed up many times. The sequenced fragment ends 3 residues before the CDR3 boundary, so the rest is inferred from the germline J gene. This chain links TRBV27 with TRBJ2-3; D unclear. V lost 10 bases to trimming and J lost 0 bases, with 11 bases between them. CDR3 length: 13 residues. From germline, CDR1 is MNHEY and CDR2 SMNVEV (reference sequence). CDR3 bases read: TGTGCCACCTCACTCCAAAGCACAGATACG. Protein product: CATSLQSTDT. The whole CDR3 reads CATSLQSTDTQYF.

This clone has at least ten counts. The CDR3 loop is CSVEGLAGGRKTGELFF. Incomplete CDR3 DNA: TGCAGCGTAGAGGGACTAGCGGGAGGTAGGAAGACCGGGGAG. This chain connects TRBV29-1 to TRBJ2-2, with 15 bases matching TRBD2. The read terminates 3 residues ahead of where the CDR3 ends, so the germline J gene completes it. The CDR3 covers 17 residues. From germline, CDR1 is SQVTM and CDR2 ANQGSEA. After removal of 6 bases from V and 5 bases from J, the junction contained 10 bases not matched to a gene.

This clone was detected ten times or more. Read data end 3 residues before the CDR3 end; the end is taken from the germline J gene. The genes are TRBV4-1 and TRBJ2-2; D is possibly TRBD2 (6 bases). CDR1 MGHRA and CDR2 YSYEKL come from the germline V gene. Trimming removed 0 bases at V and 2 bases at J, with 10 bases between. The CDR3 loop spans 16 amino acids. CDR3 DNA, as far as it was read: TGCGCCAGCAGCCAAGATACGGGACTCAACACCGGGGAG. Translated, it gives CASSQDTGLNTGE. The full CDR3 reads CASSQDTGLNTGELFF.

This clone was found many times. The CDR3 spells CSASSQNYNSPLHF. CDR3 bases read: TGCAGTGCTAGTTCCCAGAACTATAATTCACCC. V usage is TRBV20-1 and J usage is TRBJ1-6; D gene ambiguous. The CDR3 extends 3 residues past the end of the read, so its final part is completed from the germline J gene. This CDR3 contains 14 residues. The V and J ends lost 3 bases and 3 bases respectively, with 9 bases between them. The germline V gene encodes CDR1 DFQATT and CDR2 SNEGSKA (reference sequence).

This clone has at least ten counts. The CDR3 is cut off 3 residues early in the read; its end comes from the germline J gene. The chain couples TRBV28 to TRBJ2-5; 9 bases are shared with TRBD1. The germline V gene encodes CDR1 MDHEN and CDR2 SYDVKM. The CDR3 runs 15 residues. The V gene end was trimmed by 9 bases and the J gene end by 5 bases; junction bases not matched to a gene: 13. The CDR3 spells CASFSWTGAAETQYF. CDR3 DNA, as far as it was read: TGTGCCAGTTTCTCGTGGACAGGGGCGGCGGAGACC.

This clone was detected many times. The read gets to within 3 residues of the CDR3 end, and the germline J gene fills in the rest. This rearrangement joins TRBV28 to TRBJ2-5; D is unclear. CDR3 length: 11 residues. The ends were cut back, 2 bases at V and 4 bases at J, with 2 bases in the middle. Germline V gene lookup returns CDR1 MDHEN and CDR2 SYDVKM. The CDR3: CASSLRETQYF. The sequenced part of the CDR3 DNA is TGTGCCAGCAGTTTACGAGAGACC.

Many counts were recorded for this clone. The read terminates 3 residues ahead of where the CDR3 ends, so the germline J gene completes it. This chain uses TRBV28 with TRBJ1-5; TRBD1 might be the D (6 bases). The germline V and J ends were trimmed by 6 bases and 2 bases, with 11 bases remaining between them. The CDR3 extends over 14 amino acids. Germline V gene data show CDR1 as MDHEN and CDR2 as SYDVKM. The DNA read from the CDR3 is TGTGCCAGCAGGAAGGGGGTTGGCAATCAGCCC. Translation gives CASRKGVGNQP. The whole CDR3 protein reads CASRKGVGNQPQHF. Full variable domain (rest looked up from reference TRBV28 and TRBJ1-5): DVKVTQSSRYLVKRTGEKVFLECVQDMDHENMFWYRQDPGLGLRLIYFSYDVKMKEKGDIPEGYSVSREKKERFSLILESASTNQTSMYLCASRKGVGNQPQHFGDGTRLSIL.

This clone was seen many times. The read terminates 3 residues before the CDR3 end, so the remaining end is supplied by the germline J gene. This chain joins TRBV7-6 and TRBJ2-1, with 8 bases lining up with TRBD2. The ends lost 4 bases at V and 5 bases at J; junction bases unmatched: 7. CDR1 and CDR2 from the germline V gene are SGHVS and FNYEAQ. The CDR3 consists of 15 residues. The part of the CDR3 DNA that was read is TGTGCCAGCAGCTCAGATACTAGCGGCAACAATGAG. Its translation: CASSSDTSGNNE. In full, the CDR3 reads CASSSDTSGNNEQFF.